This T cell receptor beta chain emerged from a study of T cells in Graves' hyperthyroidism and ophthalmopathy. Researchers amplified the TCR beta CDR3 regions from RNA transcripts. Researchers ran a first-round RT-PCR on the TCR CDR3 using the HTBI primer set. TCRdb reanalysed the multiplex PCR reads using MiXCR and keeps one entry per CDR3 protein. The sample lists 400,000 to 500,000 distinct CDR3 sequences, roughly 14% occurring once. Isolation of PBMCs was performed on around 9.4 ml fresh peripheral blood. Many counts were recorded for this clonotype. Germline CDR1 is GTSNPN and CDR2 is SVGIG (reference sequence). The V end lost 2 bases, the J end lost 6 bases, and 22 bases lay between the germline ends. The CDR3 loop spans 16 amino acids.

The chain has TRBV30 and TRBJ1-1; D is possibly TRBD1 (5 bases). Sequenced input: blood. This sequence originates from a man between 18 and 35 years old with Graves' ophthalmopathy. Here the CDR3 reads CAWSSRQGGRYSEAFF. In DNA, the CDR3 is TGTGCCTGGAGTTCAAGGCAGGGAGGACGTTACTCTGAAGCTTTCTTT.